A selection of T cell receptor beta chains follows, all from one sample in a study of T cell responses to AZD1222 COVID-19 vaccine. This table comes from immunoSEQ multiplex PCR, and its TCRdb copy is limited to in-frame clones, with some not included. The repertoire holds 130,000 or so clones, with roughly nine tenths as singletons. This material consisted of peripheral blood, taken on day 0 of AZD1222 vaccination. The receptors derive from an adult in good health. Both conserved end residues are part of each CDR3. Each record gives: V gene, CDR3 protein.

V gene: TRBV14
CDR3 protein: CASSQDGHTGELFF

V gene: TRBV6-2/TRBV6-3
CDR3 protein: CASSYSWQGFDGELFF

V gene: TRBV4-1
CDR3 protein: CASSPQVEQFF

V gene: TRBV28
CDR3 protein: CASWAASYEQYF

V gene: TRBV27
CDR3 protein: CASKREGTYEQYF

V gene: TRBV9
CDR3 protein: CASSPRPYEQYF

V gene: TRBV27
CDR3 protein: CASSSSRRLSYNEQFF

V gene: TRBV18
CDR3 protein: CASSPSTDTQYF

V gene: TRBV7-9
CDR3 protein: CASSLEGTGYGYTF

V gene: TRBV5-5
CDR3 protein: CASSLTVAYEQYF

V gene: TRBV27
CDR3 protein: CASRAAGGNEQFF

V gene: TRBV14
CDR3 protein: CASSQGTSGGANAEQFF

V gene: TRBV5-1
CDR3 protein: CASSLSGGIYNEQFF

V gene: TRBV11-3
CDR3 protein: CASSPRTGGTGELFF

V gene: TRBV29-1
CDR3 protein: CSVGQAGNTIYF

V gene: TRBV7-2
CDR3 protein: CASSLGTGVNQPQHF

V gene: TRBV7-9
CDR3 protein: CASSPGRREAFF

V gene: TRBV7-2
CDR3 protein: CASSSGTSGDTDTQYF

V gene: TRBV7-9
CDR3 protein: CASSSAGTGYYGYTF

V gene: TRBV4-3
CDR3 protein: CASSQLTGGGSPLHF

V gene: TRBV20-1
CDR3 protein: CSASRTGGRAGELFF

V gene: TRBV27
CDR3 protein: CASSQWMTNEKLFF

V gene: TRBV29-1
CDR3 protein: CSAKGLAGGAVSYEQYF

V gene: TRBV19
CDR3 protein: CASSAAVGELFF

V gene: TRBV16
CDR3 protein: CASSQPGQGADQPQHF

V gene: TRBV27
CDR3 protein: CASSPERGPSYGYTF

V gene: TRBV27
CDR3 protein: CASTLTASTYEQYF

V gene: TRBV9
CDR3 protein: CASSHRGQGAPMDTEAFF

V gene: TRBV3-1/TRBV3-2
CDR3 protein: CASSQDVLDTDTQYF

V gene: TRBV6-2/TRBV6-3
CDR3 protein: CASSKTSGSQDTQYF

V gene: TRBV5-1
CDR3 protein: CASSLAVTHEKLFF

V gene: TRBV4-1
CDR3 protein: CASSQAGGSGNTIYF

V gene: TRBV7-7
CDR3 protein: CASSEGGYTF

V gene: TRBV11-1
CDR3 protein: CASSLLGPGIFYEQYF

V gene: TRBV4-2
CDR3 protein: CASSQGGSGGPSSYEQYF

V gene: TRBV28
CDR3 protein: CASSSPQGGEQPQHF

V gene: TRBV3-1/TRBV3-2
CDR3 protein: CASSQGGRIYNEQFF

V gene: TRBV7-9
CDR3 protein: CASSLGRASSGNTIYF

V gene: TRBV28
CDR3 protein: CASSSRGLAGTEAFF

V gene: TRBV7-3
CDR3 protein: CASSAGQANTEAFF

V gene: TRBV2
CDR3 protein: CASRVTVDGYTF

V gene: TRBV14
CDR3 protein: CASSQDTTATYYEQYF

V gene: TRBV10-2
CDR3 protein: CASSGGNTEAFF

V gene: TRBV5-4
CDR3 protein: CASSSTGGFNHEQYF

V gene: TRBV29-1
CDR3 protein: CSELSGSETQYF

V gene: TRBV27
CDR3 protein: CASGQGPNYGHTF

V gene: TRBV6-1
CDR3 protein: CASSEGRTGGNQPQHF

V gene: TRBV10-3
CDR3 protein: CAIVEEASF

V gene: TRBV5-4
CDR3 protein: CASSSRTGSNYGYTF